This passage covers 24 T cell receptor beta chains from one sample sequenced in a study of blood T cell repertoires in COVID-19. Assay: immunoSEQ multiplex PCR; the TCRdb copy retains only in-frame clones and omits some. The sample includes over 150,000 clones, around four fifths of them seen just once. The sample consisted of peripheral blood. The receptor set was obtained from a man between 70 and 80 years old with acute or convalescent COVID-19.

A few counts support this clone. The rearrangement joins TRBV2 to TRBJ1-2; tentatively, D is TRBD1 (5 bases). V dropped 0 bases and J dropped 5 bases, with 16 bases sitting between them. The length of the CDR3 is 16 residues. Germline V gene sequence: CDR1 SNHLY, CDR2 FYNNEI. DNA of the CDR3: TGTGCCAGCAGTGAAGCGGGGGGTGGCGGGCGTTATGGCTACACCTTC. Translation: CASSEAGGGGRYGYTF.

This clone was detected only once. J is TRBJ1-1 and V is TRBV5-1; 7 positions agree with TRBD1. The CDR3 loop spans 13 amino acids. The germline gives CDR1 SGHRS, CDR2 YFSETQ. After removal of 1 base from V and 3 bases from J, the junction contained 0 bases not matched to a gene. This CDR3 reads CASSLTGDTEAFF. The CDR3 region has the DNA TGCGCCAGCAGCTTGACAGGGGACACTGAAGCTTTCTTT.

V usage is TRBV21-1 and J usage is TRBJ1-1. TRBV21-1 is shown as a pseudogene. The CDR3 spans 13 residues. The CDR3 here is CASIPPRDTEAFF. CDR3 DNA sequence: TGTGCCAGCATCCCACCCCGGGACACTGAAGCTTTCTTT.

V gene TRBV10-3 combines with J gene TRBJ2-1; 7 positions match TRBD2. CDR3 length: 13 residues. The J segment lost 13 bases and the V segment lost 8 bases, leaving 14 bases of the junction unmatched. Per the germline V gene, CDR1 is ENHRY and CDR2 is SYGVKD. The CDR3 region is CAISQGGSLTQFF. CDR3 nucleotide sequence: TGTGCCATCTCCCAGGGAGGGTCTCTTACTCAGTTCTTC.

For the CDR3, the DNA is TGTGCCAGCAGCTCCGGGTCCCTCTATAATTCACCCCTCCACTTT. Translating gives CASSSGSLYNSPLHF. V is TRBV7-2 and J is TRBJ1-6; D remains unclear. The CDR3 runs 15 residues. Deletions cut 4 bases from V and 3 bases from J, with 10 bases between. Germline V gives CDR1 SGHTA, CDR2 FQGNSA.

V gene TRBV5-4 combines with J gene TRBJ2-7, with 7 bases aligning to TRBD1. After removal of 1 base from V and 0 bases from J, the junction contained 4 bases not matched to a gene. Per germline, CDR1 SGHNT and CDR2 YYREEE (reference sequence). The CDR3 covers 15 residues. The CDR3: CASSLPGQTSYEQYF. The CDR3 region has the DNA TGTGCCAGCAGCTTGCCGGGACAGACCTCCTACGAGCAGTACTTC.

DNA of the CDR3: TGTGCCAGCAGCTCCGGTTCGGGTACAGATACGCAGTATTTT. This encodes CASSSGSGTDTQYF. This sequence joins TRBV11-2 and TRBJ2-3, with D hard to call. Germline CDR1 is SGHAT and CDR2 is FQNNGV. The CDR3 loop spans 14 amino acids. V dropped 4 bases and J dropped 3 bases, with 11 bases sitting between them.

The chain joins TRBV29-1 to TRBJ2-7, with D possibly TRBD1 on 6 matching bases. This CDR3 has 15 amino acids. Per germline, CDR1 SQVTM and CDR2 ANQGSEA. Trimming stripped 1 base from V and 5 bases from J, with 18 bases between. The CDR3 sequence is CSVEAGAGDMDEQYF. In nucleotides, the CDR3 is TGCAGCGTTGAAGCCGGGGCAGGGGACATGGACGAGCAGTACTTC.

This chain uses TRBV9 with TRBJ2-7; TRBD2 aligns across 12 bases. Germline trimming cut 3 bases from V and 3 bases from J; bases unmatched to any gene: 4. CDR3 size: 15 residues. CDR1 is SGDLS and CDR2 is YYNGEE in the germline V gene. The CDR3: CASSAGLAGNYEQYF. CDR3 DNA: TGTGCCAGCAGCGCCGGACTAGCGGGGAACTACGAGCAGTACTTC.

The chain couples TRBV12-2 to TRBJ2-5; the table names TRBD2, a call not compared with the DNA. TRBV12-2 is noted as a pseudogene. The CDR3 has 17 residues. The CDR3 coding sequence is TGTGCAAGTCCCGGACTAGCGGGGATTCCTTCGGTGGAGACCCAGTACTTC. It specifies CASPGLAGIPSVETQYF.

In DNA form, the CDR3 reads TGTGCCAGCAGTTCCGGGACAGGGGGCGTCGAGCAGTACTTC. Translating gives CASSSGTGGVEQYF. The chain recombines TRBV7-2 with TRBJ2-7; 12 bases align to TRBD1. The CDR3 runs to 14 residues. CDR1 SGHTA and CDR2 FQGNSA come from the germline V gene. Trimming at V came to 6 bases and at J to 6 bases, leaving 6 bases not matched to a gene. Together with reference TRBV7-2 and TRBJ2-7, the CDR3 gives the full variable domain: GAGVSQSPSNKVTEKGKDVELRCDPISGHTALYWYRQSLGQGLEFLIYFQGNSAPDKSGLPSDRFSAERTGGSVSTLTIQRTQQEDSAVYLCASSSGTGGVEQYFGPGTRLTVT.

This chain connects TRBV27 to TRBJ2-2, with 7 positions matching TRBD2. V shed 1 base, J shed 7 bases, and the junction held 6 bases outside the gene matches. The CDR3 contains 15 residues. The V gene's germline CDR1 is MNHEY and CDR2 SMNVEV (reference sequence). As DNA, the CDR3 is TGTGCCAGCAGTTTATGGGCGGGAGCCCACGGGGAGCTGTTTTTT. It is translated as CASSLWAGAHGELFF.

The V gene is TRBV19, the J gene TRBJ1-1, with D possibly TRBD1 on 6 matching bases. Trimming took 5 bases from V and 0 from J, leaving 10 bases between them. This CDR3 comprises 14 residues. CDR1 LNHDA and CDR2 SQIVND come from the germline V gene (reference sequence). CDR3 in DNA: TGTGCCAGTAGTCTCCAGGGGATGAACACTGAAGCTTTCTTT. Its translation: CASSLQGMNTEAFF.

The chain links TRBV5-1 to TRBJ2-1; TRBD2 matches 9 bases. Unmatched junction bases numbered 2, after V lost 0 bases and J lost 1 base. This CDR3 has 16 residues. CDR1 is SGHRS and CDR2 is YFSETQ in the germline V gene. DNA of the CDR3: TGCGCCAGCAGCTTGGGAGCGGGGGGTTCCTACAATGAGCAGTTCTTC. Translating gives CASSLGAGGSYNEQFF.

This chain connects TRBV28 to TRBJ2-7, with a possible D match to TRBD2 (5 bases). From germline, CDR1 is MDHEN and CDR2 SYDVKM. Trimming removed 6 bases at V and 0 bases at J, with 9 bases between. This CDR3 has 13 amino acids. CDR3 bases: TGTGCCAGCAGAGGAGGAATCTCCTACGAGCAGTACTTC. Translating it yields CASRGGISYEQYF.

This clone was seen a handful of times. V and J are TRBV7-9 and TRBJ2-3; TRBD2 might be the D (6 bases). V gave up 4 bases and J gave up 7 bases, with 18 bases separating them. The germline gives CDR1 SEHNR, CDR2 FQNEAQ (reference sequence). The CDR3 is 15 residues long. The CDR3: CASSSPGLPTNTQYF. CDR3 in DNA: TGTGCCAGCAGCTCTCCGGGACTGCCAACCAATACGCAGTATTTT.

This chain uses TRBV19 with TRBJ2-1; 7 bases agree with TRBD2. The CDR3 length is 15 residues. Germline CDR1 and CDR2: LNHDA and SQIVND (reference sequence). The ends lost 5 bases at V and 8 bases at J; junction bases unmatched: 12. CDR3 nucleotide sequence: TGTGCCAGTAGTGTGGACACTAGCGTGGCTGATGAGCAGTTCTTC. Protein: CASSVDTSVADEQFF.

The rearrangement links TRBV27 to TRBJ2-3; a possible D gene is TRBD2 (5 bases). The V gene lost 4 bases and the J gene lost 2 bases, with 10 bases spanning the gap. This CDR3 comprises 14 residues. CDR1 is MNHEY and CDR2 is SMNVEV in the germline V gene (reference sequence). CDR3 in amino acids: CASSSGILTDTQYF. In DNA, the CDR3 is TGTGCCAGCAGTTCCGGGATTCTCACAGATACGCAGTATTTT.

In regard to this clone: The sample carries other DNA sequences with the same CDR3. The chain couples TRBV14 to TRBJ1-1; perhaps TRBD1 as D (5 bases). In germline, CDR1 is SGHDN, CDR2 FVKESK. This CDR3 contains 13 residues. V lost 6 bases, J lost 4 bases, and 12 bases lay in between. The DNA for the CDR3 is TGTGCCAGCAGTCACAGGACCGGCACTGAAGCTTTCTTT. Protein product: CASSHRTGTEAFF.

The chain is built from TRBV6-5 and TRBJ2-5; a possible D gene is TRBD1 (5 bases). With 5 bases removed from V and 5 bases from J, the gap between germline ends came to 12 bases. CDR1 and CDR2 from the germline V gene are MNHEY and SVGAGI. This CDR3 region has 13 residues. The CDR3 is CASSLGVWETQYF. In nucleotides, the CDR3 is TGTGCCAGCAGTCTAGGGGTGTGGGAGACCCAGTACTTC.

This clone was seen only a few times. This chain links TRBV2 with TRBJ1-2, with D maybe TRBD1 (5 bases). V shed 6 bases and J shed 7 bases, with 18 bases lying between them. The germline gives CDR1 SNHLY, CDR2 FYNNEI. This CDR3 region has 14 residues. The CDR3 DNA follows: TGTGCCAGCAGCGCCTCGGGGGGAAGGGCTGGCTACACCTTC. This sequence encodes CASSASGGRAGYTF.

The rearrangement links TRBV5-1 to TRBJ2-1; 8 nucleotides line up with TRBD2. In germline, CDR1 is SGHRS, CDR2 YFSETQ. The V and J ends lost 4 bases and 0 bases, in that order; junction bases with no gene match: 6. The CDR3 extends over 16 amino acids. The CDR3 DNA reads TGCGCCAGCAGCCCCTCGGGGGGGAGCTCCTACAATGAGCAGTTCTTC. Translation gives CASSPSGGSSYNEQFF. The whole variable domain, remainder taken from reference TRBV5-1 and TRBJ2-1, is KAGVTQTPRYLIKTRGQQVTLSCSPISGHRSVSWYQQTPGQGLQFLFEYFSETQRNKGNFPGRFSGRQFSNSRSEMNVSTLELGDSALYLCASSPSGGSSYNEQFFGPGTRLTVL.

The chain joins TRBV20-1 to TRBJ2-7; 10 nucleotides align to TRBD2. The germline gives CDR1 DFQATT, CDR2 SNEGSKA (reference sequence). Trimming at V came to 3 bases and at J to 4 bases, leaving 9 bases not matched to a gene. The CDR3 is 15 residues long. The CDR3 sequence: CSASRASGGRYEQYF. CDR3 sequence (DNA): TGCAGTGCTAGTAGGGCTAGCGGGGGTCGATACGAGCAGTACTTC.

The V and J genes are TRBV2 and TRBJ2-2; D not resolved. CDR3 size: 16 residues. CDR1 is SNHLY, CDR2 FYNNEI, per germline. V was cut by 4 bases and J by 1 base, with 13 bases left in between. In nucleotides, the CDR3 is TGTGCCAGCAGTGGCAGCGAGGTTATGAACACCGGGGAGCTGTTTTTT. This codes for CASSGSEVMNTGELFF.